These 23 T cell receptor beta chains originate from one sample sequenced in a study of T-cell reconstitution after alpha-beta-depleted transplantation in children. Unique molecular identifiers tagged the TCRbeta library. TCRdb processed the PCR reads anew with MiXCR; each CDR3 protein has one entry. This table has about 78,000 distinct CDR3 sequences, roughly 13% appearing once. The source was PBMCs, mostly from graft donor cells, collected 180 days after TCRalphabeta/CD19-depleted stem cell transplant. The receptors come from a male patient between 2 and 15 years old who had a stem cell transplant for acute lymphoblastic leukemia, so the T cells may come from the graft donor.

This rearrangement joins TRBV20-1 to TRBJ2-5; no clear D gene. This CDR3 region has 13 residues. Germline assignment: CDR1 DFQATT and CDR2 SNEGSKA (reference sequence). The ends were cut back, 3 bases at V and 0 bases at J, with 8 bases in the middle. This CDR3 is CSASTHYQETQYF. The CDR3 DNA reads as TGCAGTGCTAGCACCCATTACCAAGAGACCCAGTACTTC.

This clonotype was counted once. The chain couples TRBV5-6 to TRBJ2-7, with 11 bases aligning to TRBD1. Looked up from germline, CDR1 is SGHDT and CDR2 is YYEEEE. The CDR3 runs to 15 residues. Trimming took 3 bases from V and 3 from J; bases not matched to a gene: 5. The CDR3, as DNA: TGTGCCAGCAGCTCTCCGGGACAGGGGGTCTACGAGCAGTACTTC. This translates into CASSSPGQGVYEQYF.

This clonotype was seen repeatedly, ten times or more. The J gene is TRBJ1-6, the V gene TRBV28; 11 bases are a match to TRBD1. The CDR3 contains 14 residues. Germline V CDR1 and CDR2: MDHEN, SYDVKM. V shed 6 bases, J shed 9 bases, and the junction held 4 bases outside the gene matches. The CDR3 here is CASRPGQGGSPLHF. CDR3 coding DNA: TGTGCCAGCAGACCGGGACAGGGGGGTTCACCCCTCCACTTT.

By share of the sample, this clonotype is medium-sized. This sequence joins TRBV6-2 or TRBV6-3 and TRBJ2-5; 7 nucleotides match TRBD2. V lost 7 bases and J lost 6; bases outside the gene matches: 8. The CDR3 has 13 residues. Germline V gene lookup returns CDR1 MNHEY and CDR2 SVGEGT. The CDR3 DNA reads TGTGCCAGCACCCCCGGACTAGGAAAGACCCAGTACTTC. Translation gives CASTPGLGKTQYF.

This clonotype was observed many times. This chain joins TRBV7-2 and TRBJ2-1; no clear D. Germline V lookup: CDR1 SGHTA, CDR2 FQGNSA. Trimming stripped 3 bases from V and 9 bases from J, with 9 bases between. This CDR3 has 12 amino acids. CDR3 amino acids: CASSLILGEQFF. The CDR3 DNA follows: TGTGCCAGCAGCTTGATCTTGGGTGAGCAGTTCTTC.

This clonotype was seen ten or more times. V gene TRBV7-9 combines with J gene TRBJ1-2; 11 bases fit TRBD1. Germline-derived CDR1 and CDR2 are SEHNR and FQNEAQ (reference sequence). The CDR3 loop spans 15 amino acids. V dropped 5 bases and J dropped 7; count of bases not matched to a gene: 9. CDR3 coding DNA: TGTGCCAGCAGCCCCCGGGACAGGGGGATGTTTGGCTACACCTTC. Translating gives CASSPRDRGMFGYTF.

On this clonotype itself: Mismatch with germline at one junction end may stem from a read error. The chain uses TRBV5-1 and TRBJ1-1; tentatively, D is TRBD1 (5 bases). The CDR3 spans 14 residues. Germline V gene lookup returns CDR1 SGHRS and CDR2 YFSETQ. The DNA for the CDR3 is TGCGCCGGCAGCTCCTGGGGGTTGAACACTGAAGCTTTCTTT. It specifies CAGSSWGLNTEAFF.

In its sample, this clonotype was seen a few times. The chain employs TRBV5-5 and TRBJ1-5, with D unresolved. Germline loops: CDR1 SGHKS, CDR2 YYEKEE (reference sequence). This CDR3 has 12 amino acids. V gave up 3 bases and J gave up 5 bases, with 6 bases separating them. The CDR3 loop reads CASSSGYQPQHF. The DNA for the CDR3 is TGTGCCAGCAGCTCGGGGTATCAGCCCCAGCATTTT. The full variable domain, completed using reference TRBV5-5 and TRBJ1-5, is DAGVTQSPTHLIKTRGQQVTLRCSPISGHKSVSWYQQVLGQGPQFIFQYYEKEERGRGNFPDRFSARQFPNYSSELNVNALLLGDSALYLCASSSGYQPQHFGDGTRLSIL.

Many counts were recorded for this clonotype. The DNA for the CDR3 is TGTGCCACCAGTCCCTGGGGGACTCGTACCTACGAGCAGTACTTC. This encodes CATSPWGTRTYEQYF. The chain is built from TRBV15 and TRBJ2-7; TRBD2 is a possible D gene (6 bases). From germline, CDR1 is LNHNV and CDR2 YYDKDF (reference sequence). V was clipped by 6 bases and J by 2 bases, with 17 bases between them. CDR3 length: 15 residues.

This clonotype has more than one count but fewer than ten. DNA of the CDR3: TGTGCCATCAGAGGTCGGACAGGCCAGACTGGAAACACCATATATTTT. It codes for CAIRGRTGQTGNTIYF. V gene TRBV10-3 combines with J gene TRBJ1-3; 7 bases map to TRBD1. This CDR3 is built from 16 residues. The trim removed 6 bases at V and 2 bases at J, leaving 10 bases unmatched. Germline-derived CDR1 and CDR2 are ENHRY and SYGVKD.

This sequence joins TRBV5-1 and TRBJ2-7; 7 bases fit TRBD1. Trimming cost V 1 base and J 2 bases; bases outside gene matches: 3. The CDR3 has 14 residues. Germline assignment: CDR1 SGHRS and CDR2 YFSETQ. CDR3 residues: CASSLTGAPYEQYF. CDR3 DNA sequence: TGCGCCAGCAGCTTGACAGGGGCCCCCTACGAGCAGTACTTC.

This clonotype came up a few times. V usage is TRBV5-1 and J usage is TRBJ1-5, with D possibly being TRBD1 (5 bases). This CDR3 has 14 amino acids. The V gene's germline CDR1 is SGHRS and CDR2 YFSETQ. V was pared by 0 bases and J by 10 bases, with 14 bases between. CDR3: CASSLGQPKGPQHF. CDR3 DNA: TGCGCCAGCAGCTTGGGACAGCCCAAAGGACCCCAGCATTTT.

This clonotype has at least ten counts. This sequence joins TRBV20-1 and TRBJ2-3; perhaps TRBD2 as D (5 bases). Trimming cost V 3 bases and J 10 bases, with 17 bases left between them. This CDR3 is built from 13 residues. From germline, CDR1 is DFQATT and CDR2 SNEGSKA (reference sequence). Written as DNA, the CDR3 is TGCAGTGCTAGCGGTGTCTCCGGGATTGCGCAGTATTTT. This codes for CSASGVSGIAQYF.

The chain combines TRBV27 with TRBJ2-2, with TRBD2 matching 8 bases. Looked up from germline, CDR1 is MNHEY and CDR2 is SMNVEV (reference sequence). The CDR3 has 16 amino acids. J was trimmed by 7 bases and V by 8 bases; bases with no gene match: 15. Here the CDR3 DNA reads TGTGCCAGCGGCCATCCTTACGGACTAGCTATCGGGGAGCTGTTTTTT. Its protein is CASGHPYGLAIGELFF.

This clonotype was counted between two and nine times. CDR3: CASSRRDRGVTEAFF. As DNA, the CDR3 is TGCGCCAGCAGCCGCCGGGACAGGGGGGTCACTGAAGCTTTCTTT. J is TRBJ1-1 and V is TRBV4-3, with 11 bases lining up with TRBD1. Germline V gene lookup returns CDR1 LGHNA and CDR2 YSLEER. V was pared by 4 bases and J by 4 bases, with 5 bases of the junction left unmatched. The CDR3 loop spans 15 amino acids.

A remark on this clonotype: With a much larger clone just one base away, this may be a read error. The rearrangement joins TRBV6-1 to TRBJ2-3, with D maybe TRBD2 (5 bases). Germline V gene sequence: CDR1 MNHNS, CDR2 SASEGT. CDR3 size: 17 residues. CDR3 protein: CVSSHGGLRGRADTQYF. CDR3 sequence (DNA): TGTGTCAGCAGCCACGGAGGACTCCGGGGTCGGGCAGATACGCAGTATTTT.

Details on this clonotype: An end of the junction differs from the germline gene, which may be a read error. Here the CDR3 reads CASSLATGRWDEQYF. For the CDR3, the DNA is TGTGCTAGCAGCTTAGCCACGGGAAGATGGGACGAGCAGTACTTC. The chain combines TRBV7-7 with TRBJ2-7; possibly TRBD2 for D (5 bases). Per the germline V gene, CDR1 is SSHAT and CDR2 is FNYEAQ (reference sequence). CDR3 size: 15 residues.

In its sample, this clonotype was seen a few times. The V gene is TRBV7-8, the J gene TRBJ1-5; D not resolved. This CDR3 contains 13 residues. Germline-derived CDR1 and CDR2 are SGHVS and FQNEAQ. Deletions cut 7 bases from V and 9 bases from J, with 16 bases between. The CDR3 coding sequence is TGTGCCAGCACCCTCTTTGAGGGCGCGCCCCAGCATTTT. It codes for CASTLFEGAPQHF. Complete variable domain (other parts from reference TRBV7-8 and TRBJ1-5): GAGVSQSPRYKVAKRGQDVALRCDPISGHVSLFWYQQALGQGPEFLTYFQNEAQLDKSGLPSDRFFAERPEGSVSTLKIQRTQQEDSAVYLCASTLFEGAPQHFGDGTRLSIL.

This clonotype was seen more than once but under ten times. Relative to the germline gene, one junction end is altered; a read error may explain this. The rearrangement links TRBV20-1 to TRBJ2-7; D may correspond to TRBD1 or TRBD2 (5 bases each). CDR1 is DFQATT and CDR2 is SNEGSKA in the germline V gene (reference sequence). This CDR3 region has 14 residues. The DNA for the CDR3 is TGCAGTGCTAGAGATAGGGGACCCTCCTCCGAGCAGTACTTC. As protein: CSARDRGPSSEQYF.

This clonotype has just a few counts. This chain joins TRBV10-3 and TRBJ1-4; TRBD1 agrees at 7 bases. Germline lookup yields CDR1 ENHRY and CDR2 SYGVKD. The CDR3 contains 13 residues. The V gene end was trimmed by 6 bases and the J gene end by 8 bases; junction bases not matched to a gene: 6. The CDR3 sequence: CAISPGQWEKLFF. CDR3 DNA: TGTGCCATCAGCCCGGGACAGTGGGAAAAACTGTTTTTT.

CDR3 loop: CSARDQRQNEQYF. In nucleotides, the CDR3 is TGCAGTGCTAGAGATCAACGGCAGAACGAGCAGTACTTC. This chain uses TRBV20-1 with TRBJ2-7; D remains unclear. CDR3 size: 13 residues. Germline CDR1 DFQATT, CDR2 SNEGSKA (reference sequence). The V end was cut by 0 bases, the J end by 5 bases, with 11 bases between.

Ten or more counts support this clonotype. The chain couples TRBV12-3 or TRBV12-4 to TRBJ1-5; the D gene is possibly TRBD1 (5 bases). The CDR3 contains 14 residues. V was pared by 6 bases and J by 7 bases, with 16 bases between. The CDR3 nucleotides read TGTGCCAGCAGCCGGGGCCGGGGGTGGCAGCCCCAGCATTTT. This encodes CASSRGRGWQPQHF.

The table lists this clonotype with a few counts. This sequence joins TRBV20-1 and TRBJ1-5; D gene unclear. Germline CDR1 DFQATT, CDR2 SNEGSKA (reference sequence). The CDR3 has 15 residues. Trimming shortened V by 0 bases and J by 0 bases, and 9 bases separated the two germline ends. The CDR3 DNA reads TGCAGTGCTAGAGATCTTCTCTATAGCAATCAGCCCCAGCATTTT. It specifies CSARDLLYSNQPQHF.